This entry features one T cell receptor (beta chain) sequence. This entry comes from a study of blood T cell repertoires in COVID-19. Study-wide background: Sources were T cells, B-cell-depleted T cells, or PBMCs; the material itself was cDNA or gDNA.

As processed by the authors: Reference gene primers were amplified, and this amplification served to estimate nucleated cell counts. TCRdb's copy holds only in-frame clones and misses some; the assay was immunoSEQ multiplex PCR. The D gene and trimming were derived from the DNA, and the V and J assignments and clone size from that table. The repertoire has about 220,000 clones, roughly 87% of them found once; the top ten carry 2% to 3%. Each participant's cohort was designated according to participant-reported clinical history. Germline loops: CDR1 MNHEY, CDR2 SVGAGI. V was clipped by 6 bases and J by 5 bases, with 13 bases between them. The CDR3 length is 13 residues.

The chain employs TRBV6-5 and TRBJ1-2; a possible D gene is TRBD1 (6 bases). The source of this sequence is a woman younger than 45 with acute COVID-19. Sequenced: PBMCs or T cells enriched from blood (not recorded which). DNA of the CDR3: TGTGCCAGCAGGCAGGGGTTAGGGTATGGCTACACCTTC. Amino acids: CASRQGLGYGYTF.